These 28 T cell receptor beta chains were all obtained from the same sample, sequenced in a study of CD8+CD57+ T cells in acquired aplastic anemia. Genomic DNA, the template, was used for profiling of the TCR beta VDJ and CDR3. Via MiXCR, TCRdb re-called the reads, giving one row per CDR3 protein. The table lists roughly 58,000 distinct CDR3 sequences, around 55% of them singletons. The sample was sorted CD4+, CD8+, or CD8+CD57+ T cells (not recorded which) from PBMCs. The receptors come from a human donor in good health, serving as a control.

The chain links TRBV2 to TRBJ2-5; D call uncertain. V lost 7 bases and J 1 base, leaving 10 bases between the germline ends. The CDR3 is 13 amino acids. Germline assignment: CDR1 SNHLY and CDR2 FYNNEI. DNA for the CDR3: TGTGCCAGCATTAACACCATCCAAGAGACCCAGTACTTC. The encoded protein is CASINTIQETQYF.

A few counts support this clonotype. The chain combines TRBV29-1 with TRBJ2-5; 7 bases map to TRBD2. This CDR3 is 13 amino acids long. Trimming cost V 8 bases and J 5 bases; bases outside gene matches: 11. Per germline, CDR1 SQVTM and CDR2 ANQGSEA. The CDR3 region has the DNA TGCAGCCTCGGAGCCGGGGGGATGGAGACCCAGTACTTC. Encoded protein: CSLGAGGMETQYF.

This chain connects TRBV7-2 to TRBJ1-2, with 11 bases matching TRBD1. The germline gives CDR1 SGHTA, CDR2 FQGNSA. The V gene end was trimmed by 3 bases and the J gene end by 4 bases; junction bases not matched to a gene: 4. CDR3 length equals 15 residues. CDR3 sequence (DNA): TGTGCCAGCAGCTTCACCGGGACAGGGGGCTATGGCTACACCTTC. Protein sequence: CASSFTGTGGYGYTF.

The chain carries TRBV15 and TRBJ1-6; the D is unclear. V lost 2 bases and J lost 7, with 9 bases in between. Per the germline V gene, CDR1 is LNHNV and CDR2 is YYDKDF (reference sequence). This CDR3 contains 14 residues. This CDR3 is CATSRRAQNSPLHF. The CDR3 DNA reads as TGTGCCACCAGCAGAAGGGCTCAAAATTCACCCCTCCACTTT.

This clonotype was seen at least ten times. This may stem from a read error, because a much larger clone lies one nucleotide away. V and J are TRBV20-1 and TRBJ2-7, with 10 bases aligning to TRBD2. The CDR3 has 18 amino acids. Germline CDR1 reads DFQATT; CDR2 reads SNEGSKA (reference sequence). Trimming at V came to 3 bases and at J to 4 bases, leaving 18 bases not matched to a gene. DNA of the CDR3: TGCAGTGCTAGTCCTGGGGGGCCTAGCGGGAGTGTAAGATACGAGCAGTACTTC. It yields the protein CSASPGGPSGSVRYEQYF.

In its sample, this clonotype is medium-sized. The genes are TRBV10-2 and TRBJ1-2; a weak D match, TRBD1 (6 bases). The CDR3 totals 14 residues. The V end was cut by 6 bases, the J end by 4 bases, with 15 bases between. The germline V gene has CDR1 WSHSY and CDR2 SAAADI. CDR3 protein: CASSETRTAYGYTF. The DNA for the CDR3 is TGCGCCAGCAGCGAAACAAGGACAGCCTATGGCTACACCTTC.

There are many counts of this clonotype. The CDR3 coding sequence is TGTGCCAGCAGCCAAGGGACAGGGGGAGTTAGCAATCAGCCCCAGCATTTT. This sequence encodes CASSQGTGGVSNQPQHF. The chain uses TRBV3-1 and TRBJ1-5, with 10 bases identical to TRBD1. The CDR3 contains 17 residues. V dropped 1 base and J dropped 0; count of bases not matched to a gene: 3. Germline V lookup: CDR1 LGHDT, CDR2 YNNKEL (reference sequence).

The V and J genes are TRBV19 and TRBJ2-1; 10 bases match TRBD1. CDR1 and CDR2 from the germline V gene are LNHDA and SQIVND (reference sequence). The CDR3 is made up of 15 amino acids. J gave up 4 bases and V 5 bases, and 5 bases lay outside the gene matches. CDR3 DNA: TGTGCCAGTAGTTCCGGGACAGGGGAATACAATGAGCAGTTCTTC. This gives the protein CASSSGTGEYNEQFF. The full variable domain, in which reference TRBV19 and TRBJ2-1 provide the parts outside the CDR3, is DGGITQSPKYLFRKEGQNVTLSCEQNLNHDAMYWYRQDPGQGLRLIYYSQIVNDFQKGDIAEGYSVSREKKESFPLTVTSAQKNPTAFYLCASSSGTGEYNEQFFGPGTRLTVL.

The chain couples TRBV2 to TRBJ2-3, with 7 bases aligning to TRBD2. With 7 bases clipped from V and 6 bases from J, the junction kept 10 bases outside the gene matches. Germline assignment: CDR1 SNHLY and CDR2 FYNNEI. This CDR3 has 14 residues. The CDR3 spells CASTMRVGRDTQYF. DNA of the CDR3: TGTGCCAGCACCATGAGGGTCGGGAGGGATACGCAGTATTTT.

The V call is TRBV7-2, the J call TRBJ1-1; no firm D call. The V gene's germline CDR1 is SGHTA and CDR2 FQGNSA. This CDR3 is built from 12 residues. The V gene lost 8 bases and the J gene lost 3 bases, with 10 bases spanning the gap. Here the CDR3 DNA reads TGTGCCAGCGACTTTCGGGACACTGAAGCTTTCTTT. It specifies CASDFRDTEAFF. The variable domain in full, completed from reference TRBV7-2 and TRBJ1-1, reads GAGVSQSPSNKVTEKGKDVELRCDPISGHTALYWYRQSLGQGLEFLIYFQGNSAPDKSGLPSDRFSAERTGGSVSTLTIQRTQQEDSAVYLCASDFRDTEAFFGQGTRLTVV.

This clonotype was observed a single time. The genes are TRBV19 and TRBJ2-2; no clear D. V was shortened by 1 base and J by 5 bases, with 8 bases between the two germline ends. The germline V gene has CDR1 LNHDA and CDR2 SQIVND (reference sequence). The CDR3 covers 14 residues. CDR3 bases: TGTGCCAGTAGTATAGGGGCTTGGACCGGGGAGCTGTTTTTT. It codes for CASSIGAWTGELFF.

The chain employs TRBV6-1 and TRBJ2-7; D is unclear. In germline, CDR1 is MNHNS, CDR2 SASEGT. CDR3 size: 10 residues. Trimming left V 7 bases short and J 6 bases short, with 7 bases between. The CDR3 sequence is CASKGSEQYV. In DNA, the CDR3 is TGTGCCAGCAAGGGTAGCGAGCAGTACGTC.

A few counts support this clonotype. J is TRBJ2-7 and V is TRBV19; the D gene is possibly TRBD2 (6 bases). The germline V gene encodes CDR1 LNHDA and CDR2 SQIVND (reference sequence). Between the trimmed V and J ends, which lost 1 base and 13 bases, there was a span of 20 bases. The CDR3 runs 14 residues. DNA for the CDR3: TGTGCCAGTAGTATAGGAGTGGGACTCAATCGCCTCTACTTC. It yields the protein CASSIGVGLNRLYF.

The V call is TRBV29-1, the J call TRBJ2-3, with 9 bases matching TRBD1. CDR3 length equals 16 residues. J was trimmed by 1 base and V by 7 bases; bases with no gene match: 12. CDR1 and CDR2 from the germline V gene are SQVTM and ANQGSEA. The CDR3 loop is CSAELQGADGTDTQYF. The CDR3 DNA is TGCAGCGCTGAGTTACAGGGGGCAGATGGCACAGATACGCAGTATTTT.

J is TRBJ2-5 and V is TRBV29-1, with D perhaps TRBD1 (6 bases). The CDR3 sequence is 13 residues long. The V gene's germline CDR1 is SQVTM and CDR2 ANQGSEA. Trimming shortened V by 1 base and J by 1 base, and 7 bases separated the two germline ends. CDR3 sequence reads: CSVEGTAQETQYF. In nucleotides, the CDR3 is TGCAGCGTTGAAGGGACAGCCCAAGAGACCCAGTACTTC.

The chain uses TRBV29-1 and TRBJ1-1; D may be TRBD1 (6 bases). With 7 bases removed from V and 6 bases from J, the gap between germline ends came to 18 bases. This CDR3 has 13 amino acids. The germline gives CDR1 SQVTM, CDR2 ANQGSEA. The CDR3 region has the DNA TGCAGCGCAACAACAGGGACGAATTCTGAAGCTTTCTTT. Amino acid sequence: CSATTGTNSEAFF.

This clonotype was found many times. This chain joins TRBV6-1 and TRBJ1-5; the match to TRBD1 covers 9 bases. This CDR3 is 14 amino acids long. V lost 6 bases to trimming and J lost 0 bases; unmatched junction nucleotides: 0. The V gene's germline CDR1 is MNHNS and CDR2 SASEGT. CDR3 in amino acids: CASRDRGSNQPQHF. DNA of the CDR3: TGTGCCAGCAGGGACAGGGGTAGCAATCAGCCCCAGCATTTT.

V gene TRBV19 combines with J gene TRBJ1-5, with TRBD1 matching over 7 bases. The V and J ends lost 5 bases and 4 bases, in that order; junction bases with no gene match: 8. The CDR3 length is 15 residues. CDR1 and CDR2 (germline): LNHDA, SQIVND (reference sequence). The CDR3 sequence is CASSSTGPLNQPQHF. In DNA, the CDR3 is TGTGCCAGTAGTTCGACAGGGCCCTTAAATCAGCCCCAGCATTTT.

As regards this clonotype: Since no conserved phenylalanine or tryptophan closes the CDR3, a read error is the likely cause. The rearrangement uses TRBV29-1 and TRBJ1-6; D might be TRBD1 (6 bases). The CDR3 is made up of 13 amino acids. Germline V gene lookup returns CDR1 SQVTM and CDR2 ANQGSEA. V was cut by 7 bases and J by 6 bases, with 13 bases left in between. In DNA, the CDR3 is TGCAGCGCAACAACAGGGTTTAATTCACCCCTCCACCTT. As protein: CSATTGFNSPLHL.

The CDR3 here is CAISDAGDADTQYF. DNA for the CDR3: TGTGCCATCAGTGACGCAGGGGACGCAGATACGCAGTATTTT. This chain joins TRBV10-3 and TRBJ2-3, with D perhaps matching TRBD1 (6 bases). V was clipped by 3 bases and J by 4 bases, with 11 bases between them. The CDR3 spans 14 residues. Germline assignment: CDR1 ENHRY and CDR2 SYGVKD.

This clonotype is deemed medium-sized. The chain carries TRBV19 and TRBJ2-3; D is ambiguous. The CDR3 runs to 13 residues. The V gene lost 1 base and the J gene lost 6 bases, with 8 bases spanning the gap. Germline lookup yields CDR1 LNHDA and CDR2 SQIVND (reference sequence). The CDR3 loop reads CASSIGSPDTQYF. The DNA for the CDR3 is TGTGCCAGTAGTATAGGATCCCCGGATACGCAGTATTTT.

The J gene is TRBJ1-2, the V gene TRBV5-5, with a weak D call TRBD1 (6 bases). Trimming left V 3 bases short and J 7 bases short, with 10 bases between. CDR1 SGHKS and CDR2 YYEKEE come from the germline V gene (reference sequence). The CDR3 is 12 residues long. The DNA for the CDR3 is TGTGCCAGCAGCTCCTACAGGGCTGGCTACACCTTC. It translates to CASSSYRAGYTF.

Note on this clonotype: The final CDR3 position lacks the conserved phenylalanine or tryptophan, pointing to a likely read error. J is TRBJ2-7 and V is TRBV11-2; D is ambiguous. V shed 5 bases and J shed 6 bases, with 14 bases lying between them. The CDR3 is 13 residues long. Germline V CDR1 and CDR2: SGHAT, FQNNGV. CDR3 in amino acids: CASSPYLRTEQYS. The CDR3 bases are TGTGCCAGCAGCCCCTACCTGAGGACCGAGCAGTACTCC.

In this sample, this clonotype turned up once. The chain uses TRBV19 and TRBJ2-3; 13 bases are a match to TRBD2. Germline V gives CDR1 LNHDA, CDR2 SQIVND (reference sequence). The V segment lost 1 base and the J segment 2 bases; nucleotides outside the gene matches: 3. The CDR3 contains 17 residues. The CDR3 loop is CASSIGGLAGHTDTQYF. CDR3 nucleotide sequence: TGTGCCAGTAGTATAGGGGGACTAGCGGGGCACACAGATACGCAGTATTTT.

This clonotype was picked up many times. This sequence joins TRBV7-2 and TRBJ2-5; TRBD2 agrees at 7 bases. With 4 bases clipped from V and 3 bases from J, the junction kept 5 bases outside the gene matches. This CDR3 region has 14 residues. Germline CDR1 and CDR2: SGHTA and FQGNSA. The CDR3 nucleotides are TGTGCCAGCAGCTCCCCTCGGGGGGAAGAGACCCAGTACTTC. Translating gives CASSSPRGEETQYF.

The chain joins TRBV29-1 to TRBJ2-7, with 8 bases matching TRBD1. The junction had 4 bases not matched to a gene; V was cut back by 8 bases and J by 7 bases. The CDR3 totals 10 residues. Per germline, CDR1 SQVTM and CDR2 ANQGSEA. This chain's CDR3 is CSNRQGEQYF. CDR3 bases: TGCAGCAACCGACAGGGGGAGCAGTACTTC.

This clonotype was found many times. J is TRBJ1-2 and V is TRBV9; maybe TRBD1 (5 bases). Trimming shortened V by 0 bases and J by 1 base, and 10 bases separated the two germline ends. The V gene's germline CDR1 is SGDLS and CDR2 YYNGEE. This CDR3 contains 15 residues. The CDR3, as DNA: TGTGCCAGCAGCGTAGGAGGGGCCTATAACTATGGCTACACCTTC. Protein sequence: CASSVGGAYNYGYTF.

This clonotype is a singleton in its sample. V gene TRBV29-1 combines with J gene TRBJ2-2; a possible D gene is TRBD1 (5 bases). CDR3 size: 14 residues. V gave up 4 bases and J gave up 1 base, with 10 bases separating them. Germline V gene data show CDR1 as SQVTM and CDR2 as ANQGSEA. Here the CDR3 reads CSVGTPQNTGELFF. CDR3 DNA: TGCAGCGTTGGGACACCCCAGAACACCGGGGAGCTGTTTTTT.